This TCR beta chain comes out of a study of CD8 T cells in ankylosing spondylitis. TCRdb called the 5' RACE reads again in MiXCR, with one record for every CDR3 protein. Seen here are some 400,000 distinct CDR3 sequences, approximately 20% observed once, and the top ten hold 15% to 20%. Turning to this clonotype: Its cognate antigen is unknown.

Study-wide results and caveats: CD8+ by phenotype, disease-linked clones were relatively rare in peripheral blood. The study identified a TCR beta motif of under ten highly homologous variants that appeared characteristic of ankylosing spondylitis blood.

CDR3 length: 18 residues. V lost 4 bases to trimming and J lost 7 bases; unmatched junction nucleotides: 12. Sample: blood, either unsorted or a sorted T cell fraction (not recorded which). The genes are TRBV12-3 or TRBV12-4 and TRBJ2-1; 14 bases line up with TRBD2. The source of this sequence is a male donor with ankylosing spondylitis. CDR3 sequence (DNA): TGTGCCAGCAGTTCCCTCCGACTAGCGGGAGGGCCGTGGAATGAGCAGTTCTTC. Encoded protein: CASSSLRLAGGPWNEQFF.